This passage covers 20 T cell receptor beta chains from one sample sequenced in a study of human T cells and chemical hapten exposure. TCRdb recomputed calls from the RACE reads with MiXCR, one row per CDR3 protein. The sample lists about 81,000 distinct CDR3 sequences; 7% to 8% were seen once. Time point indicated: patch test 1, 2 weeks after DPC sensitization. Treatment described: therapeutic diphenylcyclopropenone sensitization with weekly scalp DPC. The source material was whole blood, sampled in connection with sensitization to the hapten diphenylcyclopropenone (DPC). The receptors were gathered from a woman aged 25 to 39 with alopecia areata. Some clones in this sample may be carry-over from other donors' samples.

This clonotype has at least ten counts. The CDR3 nucleotides read TGTGCCAGCTCACCACCGCGAGCGGTGTACCAAGAGACCCAGTACTTC. It translates to CASSPPRAVYQETQYF. The rearrangement links TRBV18 to TRBJ2-5; D is possibly TRBD2 (5 bases). Per the germline V gene, CDR1 is KGHSH and CDR2 is LQKENI. CDR3 length: 16 residues. The V gene lost 0 bases and the J gene lost 0 bases, with 11 bases spanning the gap. Full variable domain (remainder filled in from reference TRBV18 and TRBJ2-5): NAGVMQNPRHLVRRRGQEARLRCSPMKGHSHVYWYRQLPEEGLKFMVYLQKENIIDESGMPKERFSAEFPKEGPSILRIQQVVRGDSAAYFCASSPPRAVYQETQYFGPGTRLLVL.

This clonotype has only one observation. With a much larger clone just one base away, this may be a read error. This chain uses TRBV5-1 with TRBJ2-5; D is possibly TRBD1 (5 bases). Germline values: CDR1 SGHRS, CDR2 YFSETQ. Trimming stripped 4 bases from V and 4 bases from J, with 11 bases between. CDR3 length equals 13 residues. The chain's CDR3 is CASSPTRAETQYF. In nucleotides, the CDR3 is TGCGCCAGCAGCCCAACCAGGGCAGAGACCCAGTACTTC.

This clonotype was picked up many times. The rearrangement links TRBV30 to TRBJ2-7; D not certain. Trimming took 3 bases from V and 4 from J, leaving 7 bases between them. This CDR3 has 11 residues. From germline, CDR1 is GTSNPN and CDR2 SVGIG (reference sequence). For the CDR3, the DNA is TGTGCCTGGAGCCTAGGTTACGAGCAGTACTTC. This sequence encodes CAWSLGYEQYF.

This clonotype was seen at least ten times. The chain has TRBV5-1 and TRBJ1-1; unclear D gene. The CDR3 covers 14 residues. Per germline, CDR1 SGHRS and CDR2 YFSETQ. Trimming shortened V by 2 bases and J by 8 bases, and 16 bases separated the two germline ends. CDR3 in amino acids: CASSLIMDGREAFF. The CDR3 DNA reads TGCGCCAGCAGCTTAATAATGGACGGTCGCGAAGCTTTCTTT.

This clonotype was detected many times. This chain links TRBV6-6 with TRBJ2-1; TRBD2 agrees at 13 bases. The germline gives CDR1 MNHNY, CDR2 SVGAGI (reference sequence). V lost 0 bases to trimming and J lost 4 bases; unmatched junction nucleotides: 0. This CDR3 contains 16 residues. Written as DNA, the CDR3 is TGTGCCAGCAGTTACTCGACTAGCGGGGGGTACAATGAGCAGTTCTTC. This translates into CASSYSTSGGYNEQFF.

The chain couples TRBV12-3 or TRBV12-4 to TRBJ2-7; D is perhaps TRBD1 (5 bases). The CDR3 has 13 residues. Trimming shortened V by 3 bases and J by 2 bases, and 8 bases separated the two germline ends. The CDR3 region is CASSFQGTYEQYF. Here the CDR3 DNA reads TGTGCCAGCAGTTTTCAGGGAACCTACGAGCAGTACTTC.

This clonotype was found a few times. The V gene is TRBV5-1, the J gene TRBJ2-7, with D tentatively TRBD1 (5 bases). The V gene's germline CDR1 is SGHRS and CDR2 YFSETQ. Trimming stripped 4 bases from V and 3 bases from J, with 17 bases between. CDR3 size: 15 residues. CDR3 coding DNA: TGCGCCAGCAGCCTAGGGGCAGGACCCAACTACGAGCAGTACTTC. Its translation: CASSLGAGPNYEQYF.

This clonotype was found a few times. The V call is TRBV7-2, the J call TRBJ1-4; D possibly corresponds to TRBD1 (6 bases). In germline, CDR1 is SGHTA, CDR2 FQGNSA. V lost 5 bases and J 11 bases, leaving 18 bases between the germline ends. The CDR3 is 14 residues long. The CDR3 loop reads CASSPLQGSPKLFF. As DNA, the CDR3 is TGTGCCAGCAGCCCACTACAGGGAAGCCCGAAACTGTTTTTT.

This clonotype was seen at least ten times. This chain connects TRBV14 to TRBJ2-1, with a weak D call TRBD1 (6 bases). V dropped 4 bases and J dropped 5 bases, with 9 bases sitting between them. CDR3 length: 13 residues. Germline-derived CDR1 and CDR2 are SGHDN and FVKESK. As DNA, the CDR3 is TGTGCCAGCAGCCTGGGGGCTAACAATGAGCAGTTCTTC. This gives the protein CASSLGANNEQFF.

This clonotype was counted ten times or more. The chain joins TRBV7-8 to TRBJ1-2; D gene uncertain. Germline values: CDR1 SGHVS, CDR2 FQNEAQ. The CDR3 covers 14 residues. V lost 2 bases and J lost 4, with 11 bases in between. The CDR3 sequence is CASSLRGYRYGYTF. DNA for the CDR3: TGTGCCAGCAGCTTAAGAGGGTACCGCTATGGCTACACCTTC.

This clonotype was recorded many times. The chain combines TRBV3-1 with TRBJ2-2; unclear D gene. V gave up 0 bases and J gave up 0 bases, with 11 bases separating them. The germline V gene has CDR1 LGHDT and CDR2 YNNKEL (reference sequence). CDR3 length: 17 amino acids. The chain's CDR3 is CASSQERTVPNTGELFF. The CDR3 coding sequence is TGTGCCAGCAGCCAAGAACGGACCGTTCCGAACACCGGGGAGCTGTTTTTT. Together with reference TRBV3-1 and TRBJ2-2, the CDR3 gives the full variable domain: DTAVSQTPKYLVTQMGNDKSIKCEQNLGHDTMYWYKQDSKKFLKIMFSYNNKELIINETVPNRFSPKSPDKAHLNLHINSLELGDSAVYFCASSQERTVPNTGELFFGEGSRLTVL.

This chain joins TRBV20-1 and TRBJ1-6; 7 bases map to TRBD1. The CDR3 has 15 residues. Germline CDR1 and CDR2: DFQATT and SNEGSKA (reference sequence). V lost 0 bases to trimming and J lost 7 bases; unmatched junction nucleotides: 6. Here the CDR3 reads CSARDQGQTNSPLHF. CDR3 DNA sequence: TGCAGTGCTAGAGACCAGGGACAGACCAATTCACCCCTCCACTTT.

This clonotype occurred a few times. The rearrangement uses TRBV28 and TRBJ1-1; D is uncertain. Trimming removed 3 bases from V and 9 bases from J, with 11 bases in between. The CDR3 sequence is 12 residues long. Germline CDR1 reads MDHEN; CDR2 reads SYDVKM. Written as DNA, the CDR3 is TGTGCCAGCAGTTTGTGGACCTCTAAAGCTTTCTTT. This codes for CASSLWTSKAFF.

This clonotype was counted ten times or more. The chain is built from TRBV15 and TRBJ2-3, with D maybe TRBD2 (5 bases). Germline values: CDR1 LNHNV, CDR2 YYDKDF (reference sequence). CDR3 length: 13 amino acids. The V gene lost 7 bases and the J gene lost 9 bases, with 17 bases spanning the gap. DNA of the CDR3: TGTGCCACCACCGGAGGACCTTCGCGGACGCAGTATTTT. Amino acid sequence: CATTGGPSRTQYF.

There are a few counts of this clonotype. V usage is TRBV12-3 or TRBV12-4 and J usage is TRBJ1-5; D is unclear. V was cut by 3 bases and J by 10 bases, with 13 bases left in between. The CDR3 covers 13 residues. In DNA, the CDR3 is TGTGCCAGCAGTTTTGAGCGAGGAGAACCCCAGCATTTT. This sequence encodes CASSFERGEPQHF.

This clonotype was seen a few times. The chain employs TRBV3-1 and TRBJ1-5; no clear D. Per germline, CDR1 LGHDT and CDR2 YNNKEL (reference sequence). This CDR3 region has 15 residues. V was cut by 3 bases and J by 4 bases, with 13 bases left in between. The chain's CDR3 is CASSQTWGQNQPQHF. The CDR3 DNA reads TGTGCCAGCAGCCAGACCTGGGGTCAGAATCAGCCCCAGCATTTT.

Written as DNA, the CDR3 is TGTGCCAGCAGTCCCCGGACAGGGACCTACAATGAGCAGTTCTTC. It yields the protein CASSPRTGTYNEQFF. The J gene is TRBJ2-1, the V gene TRBV6-4, with TRBD1 identical over 8 bases. The CDR3 covers 15 residues. With V trimmed by 5 bases and J by 2 bases, 5 bases remained unmatched. Germline V gene data show CDR1 as MRHNA and CDR2 as SNTAGT.

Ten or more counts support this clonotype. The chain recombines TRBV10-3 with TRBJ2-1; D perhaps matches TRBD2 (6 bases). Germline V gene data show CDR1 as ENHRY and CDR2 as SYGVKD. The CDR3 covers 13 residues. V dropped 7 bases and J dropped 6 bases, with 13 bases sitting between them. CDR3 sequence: CAINPGLSNEQFF. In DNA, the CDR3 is TGTGCCATCAACCCAGGACTAAGCAATGAGCAGTTCTTC.

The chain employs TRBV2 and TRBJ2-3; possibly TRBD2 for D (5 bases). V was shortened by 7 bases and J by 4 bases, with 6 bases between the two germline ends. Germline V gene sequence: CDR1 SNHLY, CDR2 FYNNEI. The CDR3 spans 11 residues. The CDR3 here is CASMEADTQYF. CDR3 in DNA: TGTGCCAGCATGGAGGCAGATACGCAGTATTTT.

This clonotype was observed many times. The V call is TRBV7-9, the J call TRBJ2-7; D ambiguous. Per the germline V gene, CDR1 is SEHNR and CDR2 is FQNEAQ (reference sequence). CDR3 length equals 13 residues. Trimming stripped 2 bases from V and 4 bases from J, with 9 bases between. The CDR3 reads CASSLTIGYEQYF. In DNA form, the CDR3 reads TGTGCCAGCAGCTTAACTATCGGATACGAGCAGTACTTC.